This TCR beta chain was sequenced for a study of response to subunit inactivated influenza vaccine. This clonotype occurred a few times. Its target is unknown. The study's findings and limits: Each seasonal flu vaccination may recruit only limited new T cells, authors suggested.

TCRdb independently ran MiXCR on the RT-PCR reads; one entry per CDR3 protein. The sample lists hundreds of thousands of distinct CDR3 sequences; around 18% were seen once. The ends lost 4 bases at V and 3 bases at J; junction bases unmatched: 10. Germline V gene sequence: CDR1 SEHNR, CDR2 FQNEAQ (reference sequence). The CDR3 is made up of 16 amino acids. The chain links TRBV7-9 to TRBJ2-3; 7 bases are a match to TRBD2. The TCR was taken from a man in his fifties who received an inactivated influenza vaccine. Sequencing was performed on PBMCs from blood, taken roughly 5 days after vaccination. DNA for the CDR3: TGTGCCAGCAGCTCAGTTCTTGTCGGGAGGACAGATACGCAGTATTTT. This encodes CASSSVLVGRTDTQYF. Full variable domain (outside the CDR3, taken from reference TRBV7-9 and TRBJ2-3): DTGVSQNPRHKITKRGQNVTFRCDPISEHNRLYWYRQTLGQGPEFLTYFQNEAQLEKSRLLSDRFSAERPKGSFSTLEIQRTEQGDSAMYLCASSSVLVGRTDTQYFGPGTRLTVL.